Listed here are 3 T cell receptor beta chains from one sample, sequenced in a study of PD-1 blockade in mismatch repair-deficient tumors. Profiled with immunoSEQ multiplex PCR; TCRdb holds only in-frame clones, not every one. The sample records approximately 110,000 clones, about 74% being singletons. The specimen comprised peripheral blood, sampled 60 weeks after starting pembrolizumab. The receptors shown here come from an adult with mismatch repair-deficient cancer.

The chain uses TRBV2 and TRBJ2-7; D gene ambiguous. Germline CDR1 reads SNHLY; CDR2 reads FYNNEI. CDR3 length: 13 residues. V lost 4 bases to trimming and J lost 1 base, with 8 bases between them. The CDR3 protein is CASSVAESYEQYF. In DNA form, the CDR3 reads TGTGCCAGCAGTGTTGCGGAATCCTACGAGCAGTACTTC.

This chain uses TRBV29-1 with TRBJ1-2, with D maybe TRBD1 (6 bases). Germline-derived CDR1 and CDR2 are SQVTM and ANQGSEA. This CDR3 region has 14 residues. Trimming stripped 6 bases from V and 4 bases from J, with 18 bases between. DNA of the CDR3: TGCAGCGTGGTCCGGGACAACGGTGGCTATGGCTACACCTTC. Its translation: CSVVRDNGGYGYTF.

The CDR3 sequence is CASSGGNYGYTF. The CDR3 DNA reads TGTGCCAGCAGCGGCGGGAACTATGGCTACACCTTC. The rearrangement links TRBV7-9 to TRBJ1-2; no firm D call. The CDR3 has 12 residues. Germline V gives CDR1 SEHNR, CDR2 FQNEAQ (reference sequence). The V gene lost 5 bases and the J gene lost 2 bases, with 6 bases spanning the gap.